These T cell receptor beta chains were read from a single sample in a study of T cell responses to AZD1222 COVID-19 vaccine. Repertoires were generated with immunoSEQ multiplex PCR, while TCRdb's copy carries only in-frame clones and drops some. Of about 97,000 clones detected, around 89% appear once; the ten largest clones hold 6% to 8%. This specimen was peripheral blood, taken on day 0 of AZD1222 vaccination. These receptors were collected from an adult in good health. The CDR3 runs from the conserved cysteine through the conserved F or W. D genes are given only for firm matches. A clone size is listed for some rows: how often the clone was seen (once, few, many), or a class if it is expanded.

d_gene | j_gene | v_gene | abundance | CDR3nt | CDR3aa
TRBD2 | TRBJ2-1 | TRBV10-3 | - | TGTGCCATCAGATTAAGCGGGAGCTCCTACAATGAGCAGTTCTTC | CAIRLSGSSYNEQFF
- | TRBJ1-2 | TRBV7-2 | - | TGTGCCAGCACCCGGGCAGGGACGCTAGACTATGGCTACACCTTC | CASTRAGTLDYGYTF
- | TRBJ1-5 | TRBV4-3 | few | TGCGCCAGCAGCCACCCCCCCGGGCCCTATAGCAATCAGCCCCAGCATTTT | CASSHPPGPYSNQPQHF
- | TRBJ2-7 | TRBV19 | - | TGTGCCAGTAAGAAACGCCTAGCCGGTACCTACGAGCAGTACTTC | CASKKRLAGTYEQYF
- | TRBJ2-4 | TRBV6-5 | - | TGTGCCAGCACACGTGGTTGGGGGAACAAAAACATTCAGTACTTC | CASTRGWGNKNIQYF
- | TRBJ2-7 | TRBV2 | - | TGTGCCAGCGCTACGCTGTACTACGAGCAGTACTTC | CASATLYYEQYF
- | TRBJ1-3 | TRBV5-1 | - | TGCGCCAGCAGCCCGGGGACCGACCAGCGGACCATATATTTT | CASSPGTDQRTIYF
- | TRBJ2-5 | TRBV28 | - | TGTGCCAGCGGGGAATGGGGACGGCCGGGAAAGACCCAGTACTTC | CASGEWGRPGKTQYF
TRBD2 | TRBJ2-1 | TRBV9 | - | TGTGCCAGCAGCGTTTCTACTAGCGGGAGAATCAATGAGCAGTTCTTC | CASSVSTSGRINEQFF
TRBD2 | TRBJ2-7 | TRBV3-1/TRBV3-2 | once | TGTGCCAGCAGCCAATCCCTAGCGGGGGGCTACGAGCAGTACTTC | CASSQSLAGGYEQYF
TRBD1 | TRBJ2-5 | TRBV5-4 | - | TGTGCCAGCAGCTTACCCTCCGGGACAGGGGGCGCTGGGGAGACCCAGTACTTC | CASSLPSGTGGAGETQYF
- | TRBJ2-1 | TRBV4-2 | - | TGTGCCAGCAGCCAAGAATTCGGGGGGCAGTTCTTC | CASSQEFGGQFF
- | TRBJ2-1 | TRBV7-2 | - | TGTGCCAGCAGAGCGGGCTACAATGAGCAGTTCTTC | CASRAGYNEQFF
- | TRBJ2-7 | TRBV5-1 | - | TGCGCCAGCAGCACACCGGGACAAAGAGGCTACGAGCAGTACTTC | CASSTPGQRGYEQYF
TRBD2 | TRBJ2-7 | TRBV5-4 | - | TGTGCCAGCAGCCACACTATAGGCGGGGGTACCTACGAGCAGTACTTC | CASSHTIGGGTYEQYF
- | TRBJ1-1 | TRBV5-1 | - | TGCGCCAGCAGCTTGGACGCCGGGGCGATAACTGAAGCTTTCTTT | CASSLDAGAITEAFF
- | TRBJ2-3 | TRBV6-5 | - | TGTGCCAGCACCGGGAGGGACAGAACAGATACGCAGTATTTT | CASTGRDRTDTQYF
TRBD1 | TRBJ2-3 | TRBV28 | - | TGTGCCAGCAGTTTAGAGGCAGGGGGCGCGATAGATACGCAGTATTTT | CASSLEAGGAIDTQYF
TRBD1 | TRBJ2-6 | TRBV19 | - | TGTGCCAGTAGTACCCCGACAGGGGGTCGTGCTGGGGCCAACGTCCTGACTTTC | CASSTPTGGRAGANVLTF
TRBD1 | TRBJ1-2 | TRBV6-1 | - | TGTGCCAGCAGTGAGGGCAGGGGGCCCTGGGGCTACACCTTC | CASSEGRGPWGYTF
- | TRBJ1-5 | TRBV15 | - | TGTGCCACCAGCACAGGGCTTTATCAGCCCCAGCATTTT | CATSTGLYQPQHF
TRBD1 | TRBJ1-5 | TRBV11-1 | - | TGTGCCAGCAGCTTAATCTCTACAGGGGCCCCCGCCCCCCAGCATTTT | CASSLISTGAPAPQHF
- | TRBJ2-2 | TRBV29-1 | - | TGCAGCGTTGTAAGGGGGGGCCCCGGGGAGCTGTTTTTT | CSVVRGGPGELFF
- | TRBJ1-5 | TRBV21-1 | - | TGTGCCAGCAGCAAGGACAGGGGGCATCATCAGCCCCAGCATTTT | CASSKDRGHHQPQHF
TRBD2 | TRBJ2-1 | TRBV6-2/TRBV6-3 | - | TGTGCCAGCAGTTACCCCCTAGCGGGCCACTACAATGAGCAGTTCTTC | CASSYPLAGHYNEQFF
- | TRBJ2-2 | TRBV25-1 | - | TGTGCCAGCAGTGGGTGGGGCAGAAACACCGGGGAGCTGTTTTTT | CASSGWGRNTGELFF
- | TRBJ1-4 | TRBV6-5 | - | TGTGCCAGCAGTCTCCGGCGGGGGAGTTCAGAAAAACTGTTTTTT | CASSLRRGSSEKLFF
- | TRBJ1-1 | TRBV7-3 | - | TGTGCCAGCAGCCCGACAGGACAGATGAACACTGAAGCTTTCTTT | CASSPTGQMNTEAFF
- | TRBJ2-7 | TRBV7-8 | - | TGTGCCAGCAGCTACATAGAAGGGGCCGGTAGCTCCTACGAGCAGTACTTC | CASSYIEGAGSSYEQYF
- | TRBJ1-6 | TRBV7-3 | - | TGTGCCAGCAGCTGGAGGGGTCCGAATTCACCCCTCCACTTT | CASSWRGPNSPLHF
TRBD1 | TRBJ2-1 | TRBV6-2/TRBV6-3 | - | TGTGCCAGCAGTTACCCCCTGGGGACAGGGGCATTCAATGAGCAGTTCTTC | CASSYPLGTGAFNEQFF